This TCR beta chain was found in a study of blood T cell repertoires in COVID-19. Study in general: Samples taken during acute and convalescent COVID-19 were collected in the United States, Italy and Spain. PBMCs, B-cell-depleted T cells, or T cells provided the cDNA or gDNA that made up the material.

With 6 bases clipped from V and 0 bases from J, the junction kept 6 bases outside the gene matches. From germline, CDR1 is SEHNR and CDR2 FQNEAQ (reference sequence). This CDR3 has 15 residues. Source study methods: Estimates of nucleated cell counts were drawn from the amplification of reference gene primers. This table comes from immunoSEQ multiplex PCR, and its TCRdb copy is limited to in-frame clones, with some not included. That table gives V, J and clone size, and the DNA gave D and trimming. The table lists 77,000 or so clones, 74% of them singletons. The sequenced material came from peripheral blood. The V call is TRBV7-9, the J call TRBJ1-1; 8 bases agree with TRBD1. This TCR came from a human donor with acute or convalescent COVID-19. The donor label of this sample is uncertain. CDR3: CASRSDRGMNTEAFF. CDR3 in DNA: TGTGCCAGCAGGAGTGACAGGGGAATGAACACTGAAGCTTTCTTT.